The sequence of this T cell receptor (beta chain) was determined in a study of technical replicates of blood from a few donors. Clones were sequenced by immunoSEQ multiplex PCR, and TCRdb holds only the in-frame ones, with some missing. The sample consists of 60,000 to 90,000 clones, just under 97% of them appearing once. This sequence was found in a human donor in good health. The sequencing input was T cells isolated from PBMCs.

The chain's CDR3 is CASSSWDSLSSYEQYF. The CDR3, as DNA: TGTGCCAGCAGCTCTTGGGACAGTTTGAGCTCCTACGAGCAGTACTTC. V is TRBV7-2 and J is TRBJ2-7; 7 nucleotides agree with TRBD1. With 4 bases clipped from V and 0 bases from J, the junction kept 9 bases outside the gene matches. Germline CDR1 is SGHTA and CDR2 is FQGNSA. CDR3 length: 16 amino acids. The whole variable domain, remainder taken from reference TRBV7-2 and TRBJ2-7, is GAGVSQSPSNKVTEKGKDVELRCDPISGHTALYWYRQSLGQGLEFLIYFQGNSAPDKSGLPSDRFSAERTGGSVSTLTIQRTQQEDSAVYLCASSSWDSLSSYEQYFGPGTRLTVT.